The sequence of this TCR beta chain was determined in a study of T cells after yellow fever vaccination. TCRdb fed the 5' RACE reads into MiXCR, producing one record per CDR3 protein. The table lists about 300,000 distinct CDR3 sequences, 7.5% to 9% of them singletons. The table lists this clonotype with many counts. Unmatched junction bases numbered 7, after V lost 6 bases and J lost 12 bases. This CDR3 is built from 12 residues. CDR1 is SGHRS and CDR2 is YFSETQ in the germline V gene. The receptor was isolated from a man aged 18 to 30 who received the YFV17D yellow fever vaccine. The rearrangement uses TRBV5-1 and TRBJ2-1; 9 bases line up with TRBD1. The sequencing here drew on CD4+ T cells sorted from PBMCs, taken 5 days after the yellow fever booster vaccination. Here the CDR3 reads CASTRDREGQFF. DNA for the CDR3: TGCGCCAGCACCCGGGACAGGGAGGGGCAGTTCTTC.